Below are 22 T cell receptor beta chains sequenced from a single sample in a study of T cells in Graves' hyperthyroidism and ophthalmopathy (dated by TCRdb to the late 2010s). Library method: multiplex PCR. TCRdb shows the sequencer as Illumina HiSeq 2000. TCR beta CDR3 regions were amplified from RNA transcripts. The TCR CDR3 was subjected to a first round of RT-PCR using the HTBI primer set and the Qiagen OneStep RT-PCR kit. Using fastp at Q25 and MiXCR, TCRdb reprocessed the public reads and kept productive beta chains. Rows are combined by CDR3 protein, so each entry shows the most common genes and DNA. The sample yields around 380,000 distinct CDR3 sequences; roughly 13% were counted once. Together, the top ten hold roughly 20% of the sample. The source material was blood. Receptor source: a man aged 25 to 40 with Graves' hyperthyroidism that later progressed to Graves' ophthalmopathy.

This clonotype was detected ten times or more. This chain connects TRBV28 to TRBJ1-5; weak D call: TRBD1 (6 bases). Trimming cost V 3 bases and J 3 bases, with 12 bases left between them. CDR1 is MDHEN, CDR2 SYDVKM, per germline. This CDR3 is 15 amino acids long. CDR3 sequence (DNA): TGTGCCAGCAGTTTCCTTTGGACAGTCAATCAGCCCCAGCATTTT. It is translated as CASSFLWTVNQPQHF.

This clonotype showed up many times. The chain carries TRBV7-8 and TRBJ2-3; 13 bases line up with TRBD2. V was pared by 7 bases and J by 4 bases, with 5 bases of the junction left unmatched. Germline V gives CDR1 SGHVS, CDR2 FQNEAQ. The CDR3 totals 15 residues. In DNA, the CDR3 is TGTGCCAGCAACCCAGGACTAGCGGGGGCAGATACGCAGTATTTT. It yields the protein CASNPGLAGADTQYF.

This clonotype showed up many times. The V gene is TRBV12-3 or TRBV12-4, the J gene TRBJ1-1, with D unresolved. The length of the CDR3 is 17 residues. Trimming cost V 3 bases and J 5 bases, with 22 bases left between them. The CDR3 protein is CASSFPDGRRTLTEAFF. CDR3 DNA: TGTGCCAGCAGTTTTCCGGACGGGCGGAGAACACTGACTGAAGCTTTCTTT.

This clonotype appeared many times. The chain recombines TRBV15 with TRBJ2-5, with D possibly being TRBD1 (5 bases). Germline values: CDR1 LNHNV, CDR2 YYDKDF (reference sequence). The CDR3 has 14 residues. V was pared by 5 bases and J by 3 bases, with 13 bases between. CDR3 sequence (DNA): TGTGCCACCAGCTCCCGTGACAGAGAAGAGACCCAGTACTTC. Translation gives CATSSRDREETQYF.

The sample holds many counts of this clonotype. CDR3 region: CAWSVGPTPGELFF. CDR3 nucleotides: TGTGCCTGGAGTGTGGGACCAACCCCCGGGGAGCTGTTTTTT. The rearrangement links TRBV30 to TRBJ2-2; possibly TRBD1 or TRBD2 for D (5 bases each). The germline V gene encodes CDR1 GTSNPN and CDR2 SVGIG (reference sequence). The CDR3 contains 14 residues. Trimming stripped 0 bases from V and 6 bases from J, with 11 bases between.

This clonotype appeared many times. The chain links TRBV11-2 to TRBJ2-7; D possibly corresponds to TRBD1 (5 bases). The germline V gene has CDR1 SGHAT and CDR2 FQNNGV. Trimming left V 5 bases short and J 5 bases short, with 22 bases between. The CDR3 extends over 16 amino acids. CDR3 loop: CASSPPPRAIANEQYF. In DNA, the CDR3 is TGTGCCAGCAGCCCCCCCCCCAGGGCAATTGCGAACGAGCAGTACTTC.

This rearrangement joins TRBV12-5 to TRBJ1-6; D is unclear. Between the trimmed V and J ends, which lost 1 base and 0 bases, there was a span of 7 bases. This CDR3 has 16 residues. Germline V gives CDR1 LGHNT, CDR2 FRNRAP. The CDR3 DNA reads TGTGCTAGTGGTTTGGGCCCGAGCTCCTATAATTCACCCCTCCACTTT. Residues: CASGLGPSSYNSPLHF.

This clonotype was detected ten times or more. CDR3 DNA sequence: TGTGCCACTGAAATTGAGACAGGGCGTACCCAGTACTTC. Protein product: CATEIETGRTQYF. The rearrangement links TRBV28 to TRBJ2-5; 7 positions match TRBD1. With V trimmed by 10 bases and J by 8 bases, 13 bases remained unmatched. Germline assignment: CDR1 MDHEN and CDR2 SYDVKM. This CDR3 region has 13 residues.

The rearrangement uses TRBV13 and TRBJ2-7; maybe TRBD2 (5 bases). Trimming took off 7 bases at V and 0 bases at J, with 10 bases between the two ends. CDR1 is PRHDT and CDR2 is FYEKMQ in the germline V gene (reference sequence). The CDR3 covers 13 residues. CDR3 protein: CASTLEGSYEQYF. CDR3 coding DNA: TGTGCCAGCACTCTCGAGGGCTCCTACGAGCAGTACTTC.

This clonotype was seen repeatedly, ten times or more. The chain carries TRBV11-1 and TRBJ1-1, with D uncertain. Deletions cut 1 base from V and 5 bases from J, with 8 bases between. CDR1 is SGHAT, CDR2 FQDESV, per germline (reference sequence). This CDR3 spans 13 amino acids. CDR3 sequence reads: CASSLDRRTEAFF. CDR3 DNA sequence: TGTGCCAGCAGCTTAGACCGGCGGACTGAAGCTTTCTTT.

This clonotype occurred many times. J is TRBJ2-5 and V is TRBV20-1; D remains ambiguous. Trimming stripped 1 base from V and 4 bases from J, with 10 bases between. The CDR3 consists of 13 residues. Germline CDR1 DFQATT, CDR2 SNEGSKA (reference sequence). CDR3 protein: CSARVFHRETQYF. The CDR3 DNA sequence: TGCAGTGCTAGAGTTTTTCACCGAGAGACCCAGTACTTC.

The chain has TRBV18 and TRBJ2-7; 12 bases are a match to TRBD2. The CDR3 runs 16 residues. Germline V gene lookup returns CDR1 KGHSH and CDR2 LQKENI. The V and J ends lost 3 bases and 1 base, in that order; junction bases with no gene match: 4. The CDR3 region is CASSPGLAGSSYEQYF. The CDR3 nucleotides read TGTGCCAGCTCACCGGGACTAGCGGGTTCTTCCTACGAGCAGTACTTC.

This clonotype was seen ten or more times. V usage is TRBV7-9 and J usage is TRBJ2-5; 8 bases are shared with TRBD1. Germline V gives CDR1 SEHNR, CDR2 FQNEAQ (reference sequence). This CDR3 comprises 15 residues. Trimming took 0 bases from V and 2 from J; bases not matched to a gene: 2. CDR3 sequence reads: CASSLAGTGQETQYF. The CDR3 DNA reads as TGTGCCAGCAGCTTAGCAGGGACAGGTCAAGAGACCCAGTACTTC.

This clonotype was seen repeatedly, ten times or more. CDR3: CASSLWAEGAVHEQYF. In DNA, the CDR3 is TGTGCCAGCAGTTTATGGGCGGAAGGCGCTGTGCACGAGCAGTACTTC. The rearrangement links TRBV28 to TRBJ2-7, with D hard to call. Germline-derived CDR1 and CDR2 are MDHEN and SYDVKM. Between the trimmed V and J ends, which lost 0 bases and 5 bases, there was a span of 17 bases. The CDR3 consists of 16 residues. The full variable domain, in which reference TRBV28 and TRBJ2-7 provide the parts outside the CDR3, is DVKVTQSSRYLVKRTGEKVFLECVQDMDHENMFWYRQDPGLGLRLIYFSYDVKMKEKGDIPEGYSVSREKKERFSLILESASTNQTSMYLCASSLWAEGAVHEQYFGPGTRLTVT.

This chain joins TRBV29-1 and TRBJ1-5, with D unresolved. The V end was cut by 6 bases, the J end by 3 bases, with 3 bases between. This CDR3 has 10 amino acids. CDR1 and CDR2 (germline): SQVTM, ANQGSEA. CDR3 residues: CSVINQPQHF. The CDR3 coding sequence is TGCAGCGTGATCAATCAGCCCCAGCATTTT.

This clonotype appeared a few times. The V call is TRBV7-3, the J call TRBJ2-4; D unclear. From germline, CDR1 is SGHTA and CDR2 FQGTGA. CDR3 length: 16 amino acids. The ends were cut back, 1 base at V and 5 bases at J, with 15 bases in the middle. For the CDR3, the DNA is TGTGCCAGCAGCTTAAAGGAGTTGGGTTCGGAAAACATTCAGTACTTC. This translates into CASSLKELGSENIQYF.

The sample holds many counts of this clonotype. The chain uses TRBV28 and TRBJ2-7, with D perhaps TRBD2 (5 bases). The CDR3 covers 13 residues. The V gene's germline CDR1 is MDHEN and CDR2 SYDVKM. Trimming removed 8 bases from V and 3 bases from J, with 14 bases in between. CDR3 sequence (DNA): TGTGCCAGCGGGCGGTCAGGAGGCTACGAGCAGTACTTC. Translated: CASGRSGGYEQYF.

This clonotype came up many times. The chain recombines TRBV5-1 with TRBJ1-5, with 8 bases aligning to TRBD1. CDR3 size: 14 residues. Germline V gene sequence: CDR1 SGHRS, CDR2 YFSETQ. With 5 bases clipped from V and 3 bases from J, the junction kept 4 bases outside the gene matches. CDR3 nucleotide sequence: TGCGCCAGCAGACCGGACAGGGACAATCAGCCCCAGCATTTT. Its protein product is CASRPDRDNQPQHF.

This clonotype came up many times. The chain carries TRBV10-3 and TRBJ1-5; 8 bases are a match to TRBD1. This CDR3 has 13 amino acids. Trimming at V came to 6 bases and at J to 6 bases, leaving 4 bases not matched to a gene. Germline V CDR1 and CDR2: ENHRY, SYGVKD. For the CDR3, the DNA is TGTGCCATCAGCGGACAGGGAGGTCAGCCCCAGCATTTT. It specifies CAISGQGGQPQHF.

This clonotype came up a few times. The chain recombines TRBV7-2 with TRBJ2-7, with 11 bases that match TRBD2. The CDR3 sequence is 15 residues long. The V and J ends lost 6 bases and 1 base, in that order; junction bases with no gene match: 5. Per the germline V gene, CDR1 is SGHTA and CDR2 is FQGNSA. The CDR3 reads CASSLTSGISYEQYF. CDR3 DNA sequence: TGTGCCAGCAGTTTGACTAGCGGGATTTCCTACGAGCAGTACTTC.

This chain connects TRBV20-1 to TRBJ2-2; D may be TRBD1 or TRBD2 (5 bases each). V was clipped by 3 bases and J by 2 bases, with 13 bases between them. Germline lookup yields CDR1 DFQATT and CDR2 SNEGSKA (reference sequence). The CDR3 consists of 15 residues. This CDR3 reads CSASGAILNTGELFF. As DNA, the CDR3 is TGCAGTGCTAGCGGGGCCATATTAAACACCGGGGAGCTGTTTTTT.

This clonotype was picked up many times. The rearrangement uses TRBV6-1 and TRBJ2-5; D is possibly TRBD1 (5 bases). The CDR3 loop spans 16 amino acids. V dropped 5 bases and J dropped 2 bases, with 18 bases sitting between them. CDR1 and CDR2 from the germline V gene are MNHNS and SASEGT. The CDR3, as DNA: TGTGCCAGCAGTTCCCGGCCAGGGCCCCAGCAAGAGACCCAGTACTTC. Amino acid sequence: CASSSRPGPQQETQYF.